This T cell receptor (beta chain) is drawn from a study of post-analysis software for immune sequencing data (dated by TCRdb to between 2015 and 2017). With respect to the entire study: Disease courses on record covered relapsing-remitting, secondary progressive and progressive-relapsing multiple sclerosis, though some patients had no subtype annotation. Patient repertoires were compared against around 10 previously published healthy control repertoires from donors aged about 6 to 28 years. A subset of samples was prepared in parallel using single-end sample barcoding, then pooled and co-amplified after Illumina adapter ligation. On the study overall, not on this receptor specifically: Normalized Chao1 diversity was significantly lower in multiple sclerosis patients than controls, suggesting substantial peripheral T-cell clonal expansion. The multiple sclerosis patient group was slightly younger than the control group. Patients showed significantly higher frequencies than controls for five TRBV segments, among them TRBV5-6, TRBV5-1 and TRBV20-1. When samples were clustered directly using the F measure, samples prepared in the same batch co-clustered strongly, which prompted a batch-effect correction.

In this sample, this clonotype turned up a few times. It lacks a known antigen. No base-level quality is on record; no much larger clone is a single base apart. TCR beta repertoires were profiled from peripheral blood of about a dozen young patients with multiple sclerosis to demonstrate the VDJtools post-analysis software. Multiple sclerosis patients were children and adolescents aged about 6 to 17 years. Between the V and J ends, shortened by 5 bases and 4 bases respectively, the junction contains 23 bases. The CDR3 starts with the cysteine, ends with the phenylalanine, and has 17 residues. Only the CDR3 DNA stays, 51 bases, in frame from base 1. The library was generated by PCR. TCRdb names Illumina HiSeq 2500 as the instrument used. Unique molecular identifiers were incorporated into TCR beta cDNA libraries to reduce PCR and sequencing biases. Every 1 to 10 million input T cells yielded around 500,000 cDNA molecules, meaning each molecule approximated one T cell. The patient libraries were prepared and sequenced using the same protocol as the earlier healthy control dataset. Within a given batch, samples were prepared together, multiplexed and sequenced on the same HiSeq lane. As for how the authors treated the data: Raw barcoded reads were processed with MIGEC, discarding single-read molecular identifier groups before consensus assembly and CDR3 extraction. Clonotype tables were post-analysed with VDJtools, and diversity was normalized by down-sampling all datasets to the smallest sample size. To correct batch-related cross-sample contamination, repertoire overlap clustering matched CDR3 amino acid sequences but not nucleotide sequences. Clones were called with MiXCR by TCRdb after fastp trimmed the public reads at Q25, and only in-frame beta chains were retained. Rows are combined by CDR3 protein, so each entry shows the most common genes and DNA. The V and J calls shown here were made by TCRdb, not taken from the authors' results. The sample table lists around 440,000 distinct CDR3 sequences, around 40% of them with a count of one. 9% to 14% of the sample rests with the top ten.

The chain links TRBV12-3 or TRBV12-4 with TRBJ1-2, with a weak D call of TRBD1 (5 bases match). The sample comprised blood. The sequence was collected from a girl aged 5-17 years with multiple sclerosis. The CDR3 region reads CASSRHLLGGEPYGYTF. The sequenced DNA: TGTGCCAGCAGTCGCCATTTACTGGGGGGAGAGCCCTATGGCTACACCTTC.